This T cell receptor beta chain was documented in a study of OX40 agonist ivuxolimab in advanced cancers. Study-level information: Ivuxolimab is a fully human IgG2 antibody that activates OX40 (CD134). Dose-escalation subjects each had hepatocellular carcinoma, melanoma, renal cell or head and neck cancer.

General observations from the study: On average, CD8+ T cells showed a greater number of expanded clones than CD4+.

This clone was observed a single time. The antigen remains undetermined. This CDR3 comprises 15 residues. V lost 7 bases to trimming and J lost 0 bases, with 16 bases between them. Germline V gives CDR1 SGHNT, CDR2 YYREEE (reference sequence). The data were produced by immunoSEQ multiplex PCR, yet TCRdb's version contains in-frame clones alone and is incomplete. The repertoire holds under 55,000 clones, with 86% as singletons. This chain connects TRBV5-4 to TRBJ1-1, with a possible D match to TRBD1 (5 bases). The source material was CD4+ or CD8+ T cells sorted from blood, sampled in a trial of the OX40 agonist ivuxolimab. The clonotype originates from an adult with an advanced solid tumor such as melanoma, head and neck, liver or kidney cancer. In DNA form, the CDR3 reads TGTGCCAGCGGCGACGGGGGGATCATGAACACTGAAGCTTTCTTT. Translated, it gives CASGDGGIMNTEAFF.